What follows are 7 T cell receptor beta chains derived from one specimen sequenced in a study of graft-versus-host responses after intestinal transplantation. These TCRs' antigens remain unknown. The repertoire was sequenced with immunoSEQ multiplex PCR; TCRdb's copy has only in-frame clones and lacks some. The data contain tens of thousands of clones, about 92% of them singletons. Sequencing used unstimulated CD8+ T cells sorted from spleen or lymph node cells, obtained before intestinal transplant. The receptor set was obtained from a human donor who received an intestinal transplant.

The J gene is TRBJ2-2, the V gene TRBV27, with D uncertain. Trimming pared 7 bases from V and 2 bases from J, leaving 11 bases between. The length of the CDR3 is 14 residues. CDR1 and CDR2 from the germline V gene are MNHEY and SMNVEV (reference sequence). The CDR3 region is CASTETVNTGELFF. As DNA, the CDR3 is TGTGCCAGCACGGAGACGGTCAACACCGGGGAGCTGTTTTTT.

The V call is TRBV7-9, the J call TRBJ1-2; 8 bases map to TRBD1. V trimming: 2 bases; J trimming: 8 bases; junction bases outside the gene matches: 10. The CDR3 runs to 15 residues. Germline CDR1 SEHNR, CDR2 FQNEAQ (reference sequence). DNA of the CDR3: TGTGCCAGCAGCTTAATTGGAGACAGGGGTGGAGGCTACACCTTC. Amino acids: CASSLIGDRGGGYTF.

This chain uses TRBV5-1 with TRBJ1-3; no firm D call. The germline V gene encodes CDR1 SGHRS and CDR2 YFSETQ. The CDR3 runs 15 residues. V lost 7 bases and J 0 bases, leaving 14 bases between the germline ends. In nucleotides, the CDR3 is TGCGCCAGCCGGGGTACAGCAAACTCTGGAAACACCATATATTTT. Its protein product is CASRGTANSGNTIYF.

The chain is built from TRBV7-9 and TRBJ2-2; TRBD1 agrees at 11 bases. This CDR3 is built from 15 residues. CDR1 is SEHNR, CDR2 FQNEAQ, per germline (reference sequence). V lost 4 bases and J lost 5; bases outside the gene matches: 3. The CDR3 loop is CASSSGTGGTGELFF. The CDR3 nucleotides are TGTGCCAGCAGCTCCGGGACAGGGGGTACCGGGGAGCTGTTTTTT.

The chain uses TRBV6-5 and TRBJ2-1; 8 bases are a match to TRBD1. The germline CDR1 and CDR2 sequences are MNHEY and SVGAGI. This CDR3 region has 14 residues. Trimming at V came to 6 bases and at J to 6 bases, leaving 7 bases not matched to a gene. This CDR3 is CASSPQGAGNEQFF. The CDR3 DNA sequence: TGTGCCAGCAGCCCCCAGGGGGCGGGCAATGAGCAGTTCTTC.

This CDR3 is CASSSGQGFEAFF. In DNA form, the CDR3 reads TGTGCCAGTAGTTCAGGACAGGGATTTGAAGCTTTCTTT. The rearrangement joins TRBV19 to TRBJ1-1; 8 nucleotides align to TRBD1. The CDR3 covers 13 residues. V lost 5 bases, J lost 7 bases, and 6 bases stayed unmatched. Germline CDR1 reads LNHDA; CDR2 reads SQIVND (reference sequence).

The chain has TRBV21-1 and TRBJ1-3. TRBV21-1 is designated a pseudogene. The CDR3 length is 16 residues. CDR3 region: CASSKAGLNSGNTIYF. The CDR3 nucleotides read TGTGCCAGCAGCAAAGCGGGACTGAACTCTGGAAACACCATATATTTT.